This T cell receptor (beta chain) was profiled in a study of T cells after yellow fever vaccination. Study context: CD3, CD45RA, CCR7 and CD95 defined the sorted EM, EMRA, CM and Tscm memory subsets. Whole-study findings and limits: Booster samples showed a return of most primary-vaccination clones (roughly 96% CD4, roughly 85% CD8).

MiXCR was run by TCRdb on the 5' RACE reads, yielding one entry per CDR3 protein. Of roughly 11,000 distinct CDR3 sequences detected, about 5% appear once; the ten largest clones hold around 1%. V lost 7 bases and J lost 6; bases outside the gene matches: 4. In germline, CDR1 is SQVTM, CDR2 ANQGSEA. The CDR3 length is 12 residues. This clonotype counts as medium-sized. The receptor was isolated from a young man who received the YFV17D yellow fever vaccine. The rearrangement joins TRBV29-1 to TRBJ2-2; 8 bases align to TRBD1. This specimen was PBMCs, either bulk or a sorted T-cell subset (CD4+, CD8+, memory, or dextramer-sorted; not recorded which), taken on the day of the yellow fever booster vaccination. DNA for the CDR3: TGCAGCGGCACAGGGGGTTCCGGGGAGCTGTTTTTT. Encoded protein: CSGTGGSGELFF.